The 12 T cell receptor beta chains below come from one sample, sequenced in a study of neurological immune-mediated disorders. TCRdb re-derived calls from the 5' RACE reads in MiXCR, one entry per CDR3 protein. Here the sample spans tens of thousands of distinct CDR3 sequences, more than 7.5% being singletons. Time point here: longitudinal time-point 2. Source material: PBMCs. These TCRs come from a man younger than 40 in good health.

A word on this clonotype: A much larger clone differs by one base, so this may be a read error. The J gene is TRBJ2-2, the V gene TRBV11-2; D ambiguous. Trimming took off 2 bases at V and 5 bases at J, with 6 bases between the two ends. The CDR3 runs to 13 residues. Germline lookup yields CDR1 SGHAT and CDR2 FQNNGV. The CDR3 loop reads CASSLLVTGELFF. CDR3 DNA sequence: TGTGCCAGCAGCTTATTGGTTACCGGGGAGCTGTTTTTT.

This clonotype was detected many times. The chain carries TRBV5-1 and TRBJ1-2, with TRBD1 matching 8 bases. Germline CDR1 reads SGHRS; CDR2 reads YFSETQ. The CDR3 consists of 18 residues. The junction had 23 bases not matched to a gene; V was cut back by 5 bases and J by 8 bases. The CDR3 is CASRIRVPGTGLSEGYTF. Here the CDR3 DNA reads TGCGCCAGCAGGATTAGAGTCCCAGGGACAGGACTATCAGAAGGCTACACCTTC.

The chain joins TRBV28 to TRBJ2-1; possible D gene TRBD1, 5 bases. Germline V gene sequence: CDR1 MDHEN, CDR2 SYDVKM. V gave up 6 bases and J gave up 2 bases, with 17 bases separating them. This CDR3 comprises 16 residues. The CDR3 loop reads CASSRQQGITYNEQFF. CDR3 nucleotide sequence: TGTGCCAGCAGCCGGCAGCAGGGCATTACCTACAATGAGCAGTTCTTC.

Comment on this clonotype: A read error may produce the germline difference seen at one junction end. The chain couples TRBV5-1 to TRBJ2-2; 7 positions match TRBD1. Germline V gene sequence: CDR1 SGHRS, CDR2 YFSETQ. This CDR3 comprises 15 residues. The CDR3 nucleotides are TGCGCCAGCAGCTTGTCGACAGGGACCACCGGGGAGCTGTTATTT. It is translated as CASSLSTGTTGELLF.

This clonotype was counted at least ten times. The rearrangement uses TRBV7-3 and TRBJ2-1; TRBD2 matches 8 bases. Trimming at V came to 4 bases and at J to 4 bases, leaving 9 bases not matched to a gene. The CDR3 is 16 amino acids. In germline, CDR1 is SGHTA, CDR2 FQGTGA. CDR3 sequence (DNA): TGTGCCAGCAGCTCCCCCACAGCGGGAGTATACAATGAGCAGTTCTTC. Translated: CASSSPTAGVYNEQFF.

This clonotype was recorded many times. This chain joins TRBV5-1 and TRBJ2-1, with 7 bases that match TRBD2. Germline V gene sequence: CDR1 SGHRS, CDR2 YFSETQ. The CDR3 is made up of 18 amino acids. V shed 0 bases, J shed 0 bases, and the junction held 9 bases outside the gene matches. The chain's CDR3 is CASSLVLAVRSSYNEQFF. In DNA form, the CDR3 reads TGCGCCAGCAGCTTGGTGCTAGCGGTAAGGAGCTCCTACAATGAGCAGTTCTTC.

This clonotype has a count of ten or more. V gene TRBV7-2 combines with J gene TRBJ1-1, with TRBD1 matching over 11 bases. CDR1 and CDR2 (germline): SGHTA, FQGNSA. The junction had 4 bases not matched to a gene; V was cut back by 8 bases and J by 5 bases. The CDR3 loop spans 13 amino acids. CDR3 bases: TGTGCCAGCGTGGGACAGGGGGGTACTGAAGCTTTCTTT. This sequence encodes CASVGQGGTEAFF.

At least ten counts were recorded for this clonotype. The J gene is TRBJ2-5, the V gene TRBV6-1; D might be TRBD2 (5 bases). The CDR3 extends over 13 amino acids. Germline V gene lookup returns CDR1 MNHNS and CDR2 SASEGT. V dropped 2 bases and J dropped 3 bases, with 7 bases sitting between them. The CDR3 nucleotides are TGTGCCAGCAGTGAACTACTAGAAGAGACCCAGTACTTC. It yields the protein CASSELLEETQYF.

In this sample, this clonotype turned up many times. The CDR3 here is CASSQEGPTLSLHF. DNA of the CDR3: TGTGCCAGCAGCCAAGAGGGACCTACCCTGTCCCTCCACTTT. The rearrangement links TRBV3-1 to TRBJ1-6, with a possible D match to TRBD1 (5 bases). The CDR3 totals 14 residues. V shed 0 bases and J shed 14 bases, with 14 bases lying between them. The germline CDR1 and CDR2 sequences are LGHDT and YNNKEL (reference sequence).

This clonotype was recorded many times. CDR3 nucleotides: TGCAGTGCTAGAGATCATCGAGGTCTAGCTGGATCCTACGAGCAGTACTTC. Translating gives CSARDHRGLAGSYEQYF. The V and J genes are TRBV20-1 and TRBJ2-7; a weak D match, TRBD2 (5 bases). The V gene lost 0 bases and the J gene lost 1 base, with 19 bases spanning the gap. The CDR3 extends over 17 amino acids. Germline V gives CDR1 DFQATT, CDR2 SNEGSKA (reference sequence).

This clonotype was counted ten times or more. This chain joins TRBV7-2 and TRBJ2-3; D unclear. Per the germline V gene, CDR1 is SGHTA and CDR2 is FQGNSA. The V gene lost 1 base and the J gene lost 5 bases, with 10 bases spanning the gap. The CDR3 has 14 amino acids. CDR3 in DNA: TGTGCCAGCAGCTTAGGGAGCAGGCAAGATACGCAGTATTTT. Translated: CASSLGSRQDTQYF.

This clonotype was counted many times. This chain joins TRBV28 and TRBJ2-1; possibly TRBD1 or TRBD2 for D (6 bases each). The CDR3 contains 13 residues. With 3 bases removed from V and 7 bases from J, the gap between germline ends came to 10 bases. Germline V lookup: CDR1 MDHEN, CDR2 SYDVKM. The DNA of the CDR3 is TGTGCCAGCAGTTTGGGGGGCGGGAATGAGCAGTTCTTC. Its translation: CASSLGGGNEQFF.